Each of the 2 T cell receptor beta chains below was sequenced from the same sample in a study of blood T cells in healthy people across ages. A second PCR, run for roughly 7 to 12 cycles, used a sample-barcoded 5' primer plus a J-beta primer mix. TCRdb itself ran the 5' RACE reads through MiXCR, one entry per CDR3 protein. The sample has 1 million to 1.2 million distinct CDR3 sequences, about two fifths seen once. Specimen: blood. These receptors all come from a man aged 18 to 29 in good health.

This clonotype has a count of ten or more. The chain combines TRBV9 with TRBJ2-3; TRBD2 matches at 8 bases. V trimming: 0 bases; J trimming: 6 bases; junction bases outside the gene matches: 3. The CDR3 loop spans 14 amino acids. Germline CDR1 reads SGDLS; CDR2 reads YYNGEE. The CDR3 loop reads CASSVAGGPDTQYF. CDR3 bases: TGTGCCAGCAGCGTAGCGGGGGGGCCCGATACGCAGTATTTT.

This clonotype was detected ten times or more. A read error may account for a junction end that differs from germline. The chain joins TRBV4-1 to TRBJ1-1; D perhaps matches TRBD1 (5 bases). This CDR3 contains 13 residues. The germline V gene has CDR1 MGHRA and CDR2 YSYEKL. This CDR3 reads CASSQEGDTEAFF. For the CDR3, the DNA is TGTGCCAGCAGCCAAGAAGGGGACACTGAAGCTTTCTTT.